The clone carrying this TCR beta chain was seen only a few times. This record belongs to a study of blood T cells in healthy people across ages. Combining a sample-barcoded 5' primer with a J-beta primer mix, a second PCR ran for about 7 to 12 cycles. TCRdb itself ran the 5' RACE reads through MiXCR, one entry per CDR3 protein. The data hold about 540,000 distinct CDR3 sequences, with 24% observed a single time. The CDR3 has 15 amino acids. Germline assignment: CDR1 MNHEY and CDR2 SVGAGI. Trimming stripped 7 bases from V and 0 bases from J, with 16 bases between. In addition, the sample was reused for a study of T cells of mothers and their children. Turning to that study: T cell clones that were persistent and microchimeric went undetected.

The specimen was blood. This sequence was found in a boy between 10 and 17 years old in good health. V gene TRBV6-5 combines with J gene TRBJ2-7; tentatively, D is TRBD1 (6 bases). The CDR3 nucleotides read TGTGCCAGCACCCCTTCAGGGACACACTCCTACGAGCAGTACTTC. The encoded protein is CASTPSGTHSYEQYF.